These T cell receptor beta chains were read from a single sample in a study of post-analysis software for immune sequencing data. Each CDR3 protein gets one entry after TCRdb re-called the PCR reads with MiXCR. This table holds approximately 770,000 distinct CDR3 sequences, about 43% found once. Material for sequencing was blood. The receptors were gathered from a girl aged 10 to 17 with multiple sclerosis. Both conserved end residues are part of each CDR3. D genes are given only for firm matches. Some rows have no size entry. The others give once, few or many, or a class for an expanded clone.

D gene,V gene,J gene,clone size,CDR3 DNA,CDR3 protein
TRBD2,TRBV20-1,TRBJ2-3,-,TGCAGTGCTAGAGCCCCGCTAGCGGGAGGCACAGATACGCAGTATTTT,CSARAPLAGGTDTQYF
TRBD2,TRBV7-9,TRBJ2-1,-,TGTGCCAGCAGCTTGATACGAGCGGGGGATTGGGATGAGCAGTTCTTC,CASSLIRAGDWDEQFF
-,TRBV11-2,TRBJ1-2,-,TGTGCCAGCAGCTTAGGTGACAGACCCTATGGCTACACCTTC,CASSLGDRPYGYTF
TRBD1,TRBV3-1,TRBJ2-7,-,TGTGCCAGCAGCCAAGGACAGGGTTTTCCCTACGAGCAGTACTTC,CASSQGQGFPYEQYF
TRBD1,TRBV10-3,TRBJ2-1,-,TGTGCCCCACGGGACAGGGGGCGGTACAATGAGCAGTTCTTC,CAPRDRGRYNEQFF
TRBD2,TRBV3-1,TRBJ2-1,-,TGTGCCAGCAGCCAAGGGACTAGCGGGATGGGGGGGCAGTTCTTC,CASSQGTSGMGGQFF
TRBD1,TRBV5-5,TRBJ1-1,once,TGTGCCAGCAGCTCCCCGGGACAGGGAAAAGTGGGCACTGAAGCTTTCTTT,CASSSPGQGKVGTEAFF
-,TRBV12-3/TRBV12-4,TRBJ2-7,-,TGTGCCAGCAGTCGGACAGAAGACCAATACGAGCAGTACTTC,CASSRTEDQYEQYF
-,TRBV5-8,TRBJ2-4,-,TGTGCCAGCAGCTACTCGGGACTGCTACTAGCCGATACCAAAAACATTCAGTACTTC,CASSYSGLLLADTKNIQYF
-,TRBV7-8,TRBJ1-5,-,TGTGCCAGCAGCCCACTGGCAACGGGGGGGCCCCAGCATTTT,CASSPLATGGPQHF
TRBD1,TRBV6-5,TRBJ1-5,-,TGTGCCAGCAGTTACGGCGTTGGGACAGGCAAAGGAGGTCAGCCCCAGCATTTT,CASSYGVGTGKGGQPQHF
TRBD2,TRBV4-3,TRBJ2-3,few,TGCGCCAGCAGCCTAACTAGCGGGAGTCTTGGAGATACGCAGTATTTT,CASSLTSGSLGDTQYF
-,TRBV15,TRBJ2-7,-,TGTGCCACCAGCAGAGTGGGGGCCCTAGGGCAGTACTTC,CATSRVGALGQYF
TRBD2,TRBV6-6,TRBJ2-1,-,TGTGCCAGCAGTTACGTGGCTAGCGGGAACTCTGAGCAGTTCTTC,CASSYVASGNSEQFF
-,TRBV29-1,TRBJ2-1,-,TGCAGCGTTGTCACGGGGTACAATGAGCAGTTCTTC,CSVVTGYNEQFF
-,TRBV5-1,TRBJ2-3,-,TGCGCCAGCAGCCGTGATGGGGGAGATACGCAGTATTTT,CASSRDGGDTQYF
TRBD1,TRBV6-5,TRBJ2-5,few,TGTGCCAGCAGATTACACTGGACAGGGGTTGAGGAGACCCAGTACTTC,CASRLHWTGVEETQYF
-,TRBV29-1,TRBJ2-5,-,TGCAGCGTCGCGAACGTAGAAACCCAGTACTTC,CSVANVETQYF
TRBD2,TRBV27,TRBJ2-4,few,TGTGCCACCTGGGGGGGGTACAAAAACATTCAGTACTTC,CATWGGYKNIQYF
TRBD2,TRBV7-2,TRBJ2-7,-,TGTGCCAGCAGCGTGGGACCGGGGGGCGAGCAGTACTTC,CASSVGPGGEQYF
-,TRBV9,TRBJ2-2,-,TGTGCCAGCAGCGCCACCGGCCTTTCGCTTTTCACCGGGGAGCTGTTTTTT,CASSATGLSLFTGELFF
TRBD2,TRBV7-7,TRBJ2-5,few,TGTGCTAGCAGCGACTCGGCTAGCGGACTTCTTCAAGAGACCCAGTACTTC,CASSDSASGLLQETQYF
TRBD1,TRBV28,TRBJ2-7,-,TGTGCCAGCAGTTTATTGGGGACAGGGAGATACGAGCAGTACTTC,CASSLLGTGRYEQYF
-,TRBV7-3,TRBJ2-1,few,TGTGCCAGTCGGCAACGGGACCCTACCGGGAATGAGCAGTTCTTC,CASRQRDPTGNEQFF
TRBD2,TRBV7-3,TRBJ2-2,few,TGTGCCAGCAGCTTGCTAACTAGCGCCACCGGGGAGCTGTTTTTT,CASSLLTSATGELFF
-,TRBV2,TRBJ2-7,-,TGTGCCAGCAGTGAGGGCGGGGGCGGGGCCCCTCGACCTTACGAGCAGTACTTC,CASSEGGGGAPRPYEQYF
TRBD2,TRBV12-3/TRBV12-4,TRBJ2-7,-,TGTGCCAGCAGCCTTGTCCTAGCGGGGTTCTCCTACGAGCAGTACTTC,CASSLVLAGFSYEQYF
-,TRBV7-2,TRBJ2-3,-,TGTGCCAGCAGACCCCCCGGGGCCCGCACAGATACGCAGTATTTT,CASRPPGARTDTQYF
TRBD2,TRBV27,TRBJ2-1,-,TGTGCCAGCAGTTTAGTGACTAGCGGGAGGAAATTCTTC,CASSLVTSGRKFF
-,TRBV9,TRBJ2-1,-,TGTGCCAGCAGCCCCTCGACAACGAACAATGAGCAGTTCTTC,CASSPSTTNNEQFF
-,TRBV9,TRBJ2-5,-,TGTGCCAGCAGCGGGGAGGTTCAAGAGACCCAGTACTTC,CASSGEVQETQYF
-,TRBV5-1,TRBJ2-7,-,TGCGCCAGCACCCAGGTGGGGGACTACGAGCAGTACTTC,CASTQVGDYEQYF
-,TRBV28,TRBJ2-7,-,TGTGCCAGCAGTGGAGCGGGGAGGGGGACCTACGAGCAGTACTTC,CASSGAGRGTYEQYF
-,TRBV6-6,TRBJ1-5,-,TGTGCCAGCAGTTACCGCCCGGGACCTAGGGGCAATCAGCCCCAGCATTTT,CASSYRPGPRGNQPQHF
-,TRBV10-3,TRBJ2-7,-,TGTGCCATCAGTATCCTGAAGAGGGGCGCGAACGAGCAGTACTTC,CAISILKRGANEQYF
TRBD1,TRBV5-1,TRBJ2-7,-,TGCGCCAGCAGCAAGAGACAGGGCCCCTACGAGCAGTACTTC,CASSKRQGPYEQYF
TRBD2,TRBV20-1,TRBJ2-1,-,TGCAGTGCTTCGTCTCCTCTAGCGGGGGGCCACTCCTACAATGAGCAGTTCTTC,CSASSPLAGGHSYNEQFF
TRBD1,TRBV20-1,TRBJ1-2,-,TGCAGTGGACAGACAGGGAACACCTATGGCTACACCTTC,CSGQTGNTYGYTF
TRBD2,TRBV3-1,TRBJ2-3,few,TGTGCCAGCAGCCCGCATCCGGGACTAAAGCGTGGTACGCAGTATTTT,CASSPHPGLKRGTQYF
-,TRBV7-7,TRBJ2-2,-,TGTGCTAGCTCGACAGGGAACACCGGGGAGCTGTTTTTT,CASSTGNTGELFF
-,TRBV28,TRBJ2-7,once,TGTGCCAGCAGTTTGTTGACAGGATATCGAAGCTACGAGCAGTACTTC,CASSLLTGYRSYEQYF
TRBD2,TRBV12-3/TRBV12-4,TRBJ2-7,-,TGTGCCAGCAGTTGGGGAGGGCTCGAGCAGTACTTC,CASSWGGLEQYF
TRBD2,TRBV7-6,TRBJ2-5,-,TGTGCCAGCAGTGAAACTAGCGGCTTCTCCGAGACCCAGTACTTC,CASSETSGFSETQYF
TRBD2,TRBV4-3,TRBJ2-5,few,TGCGCCAGCAGCCAAGAGTTGGCTAGCGGGAGCGTCTACCAAGAGACCCAGTACTTC,CASSQELASGSVYQETQYF
-,TRBV4-3,TRBJ1-2,-,TGCGCCAGCAGCCAAGATTCAGGGGAAGGTGGCTACACCTTC,CASSQDSGEGGYTF
TRBD2,TRBV7-2,TRBJ2-5,few,TGTGCCAGCAGCTCCGGACTAGCGGGAGTCCGAGAGACCCAGTACTTC,CASSSGLAGVRETQYF
TRBD2,TRBV6-5,TRBJ2-7,few,TGTGCCAGCGCTCGTAGCGGGAGTGCGACCTACGAGCAGTACTTC,CASARSGSATYEQYF
-,TRBV7-8,TRBJ2-7,few,TGTGCCAGCAGCTTAGGACCCTTCGCCGAGCAGTACTTC,CASSLGPFAEQYF
-,TRBV19,TRBJ2-6,-,TGTGCCAGTAGTATCTACAGGGCTGGGGCCAACGTCCTGACTTTC,CASSIYRAGANVLTF
TRBD1,TRBV6-2/TRBV6-3,TRBJ2-1,-,TGTGCCAGCAGTCCCGGGACAGATAACAATGAGCAGTTCTTC,CASSPGTDNNEQFF
TRBD1,TRBV6-5,TRBJ1-6,-,TGTGCCAGCAGTTACGCTCCGGGACAGAGCTCCTATAATTCACCCCTCCACTTT,CASSYAPGQSSYNSPLHF
TRBD2,TRBV3-1,TRBJ2-1,-,TGTGCCAGCAGCCAAGCTAGCGGGAGATGGGATGAGCAGTTCTTC,CASSQASGRWDEQFF
TRBD1,TRBV29-1,TRBJ2-5,once,TGCAGCGTTGAAGGAATGGGACAGGGGACTTCGGGGTACGAGCGGTACTTC,CSVEGMGQGTSGYERYF
-,TRBV15,TRBJ2-1,-,TGTGCCACCAGCAGAATGACACCCGAGCAGTTCTTC,CATSRMTPEQFF
TRBD2,TRBV6-5,TRBJ2-7,few,TGTGCCAGCAGTTCAGCCGGGACTAGCGGACCCGCCTACGAGCAGTACTTC,CASSSAGTSGPAYEQYF
-,TRBV28,TRBJ1-1,-,TGTGCCAGCAGTTTCTCGGCATTGAACACTGAAGCTTTCTTT,CASSFSALNTEAFF
-,TRBV6-1,TRBJ2-1,once,TGTGCCAGCAGTCTACGGGTTAGACCCTACAATGAGCAGTTCTTC,CASSLRVRPYNEQFF